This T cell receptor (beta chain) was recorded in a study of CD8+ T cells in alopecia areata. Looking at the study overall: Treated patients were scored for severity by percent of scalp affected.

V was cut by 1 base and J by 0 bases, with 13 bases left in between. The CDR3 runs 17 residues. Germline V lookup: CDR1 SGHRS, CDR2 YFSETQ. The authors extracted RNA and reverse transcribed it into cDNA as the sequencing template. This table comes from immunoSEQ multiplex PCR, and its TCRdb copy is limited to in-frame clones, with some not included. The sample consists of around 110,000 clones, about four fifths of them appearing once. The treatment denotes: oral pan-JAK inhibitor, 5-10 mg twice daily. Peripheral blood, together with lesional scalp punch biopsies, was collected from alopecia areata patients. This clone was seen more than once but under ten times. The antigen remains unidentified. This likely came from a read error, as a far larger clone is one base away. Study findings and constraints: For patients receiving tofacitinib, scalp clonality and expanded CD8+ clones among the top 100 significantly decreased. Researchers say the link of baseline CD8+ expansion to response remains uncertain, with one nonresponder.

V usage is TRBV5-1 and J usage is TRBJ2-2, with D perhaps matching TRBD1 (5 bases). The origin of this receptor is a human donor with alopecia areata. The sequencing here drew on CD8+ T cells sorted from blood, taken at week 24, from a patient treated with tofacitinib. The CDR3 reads CASSLITGRPNTGELFF. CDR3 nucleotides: TGCGCCAGCAGCTTGATTACAGGCCGCCCGAACACCGGGGAGCTGTTTTTT.